This TCR beta chain derives from a study of monozygotic twins with inflammatory bowel disease. Germline-derived CDR1 and CDR2 are SGHDT and YYEEEE. The CDR3 is 18 amino acids. Study-wide findings and caveats: Versus healthy twins, IBD patients showed fewer clonotypes shared with others, especially with disease activity.

As concerns this clonotype: Its target is unknown.

Both the TCRalpha cDNA and the TCRbeta cDNA were taken through two nested PCRs, lasting around 15 and 9 cycles. TCRdb re-called the 5' RACE reads, yielding one record per CDR3 amino acid sequence without DNA. The sample totals 170,000 or so distinct CDR3 sequences. This TCR was recovered from a human donor with ulcerative colitis or Crohn's disease, or a healthy co-twin of an affected twin (not recorded which). This rearrangement joins TRBV5-6 to TRBJ2-1; the D gene TCRdb calls, TRBD2, cannot be checked with no DNA. Sequencing was performed on blood. This CDR3 reads CASSSFRTSGGAKDEQFF.